This T cell receptor (beta chain) was sequenced during a study of identical twins. Only one count was recorded for this clonotype. MiXCR was run by TCRdb on the 5' RACE reads, yielding one entry per CDR3 protein. Here the sample spans around 1.7 million distinct CDR3 sequences, less than 40% being singletons. CDR3 length: 15 residues. Per germline, CDR1 LGHDT and CDR2 YNNKEL (reference sequence). The trim removed 1 base at V and 6 bases at J, leaving 8 bases unmatched. V is TRBV3-1 and J is TRBJ1-2; TRBD1 matches at 7 bases. The sequence derives from a newborn girl in good health. Material: cord blood. The CDR3 coding sequence is TGTGCCAGCAGCCAAGTTGAAAGGGGGCAACATGGCTACACCTTC. This encodes CASSQVERGQHGYTF.